A single T cell receptor (beta chain) is shown here with its context. Antigen specificity is unknown. CDR3 size: 12 residues. V dropped 6 bases and J dropped 5; count of bases not matched to a gene: 4. CDR1 and CDR2 (germline): SQVTM, ANQGSEA. This sample is drawn from a study of Graves' ophthalmopathy and Graves' hyperthyroidism. Study findings and constraints: Separation of ophthalmopathy from stable hyperthyroidism was achieved by a 13-signature model, at about 89% sensitivity and roughly 81% specificity.

Beta-chain TCR CDR3 regions were amplified from RNA transcripts. Second-round multiplex PCR followed a first-round RT-PCR using HTBI primers. TCRdb recomputed calls from the multiplex PCR reads with MiXCR, one row per CDR3 protein. The repertoire holds some 750,000 distinct CDR3 sequences, with roughly two fifths as singletons. V gene TRBV29-1 combines with J gene TRBJ1-2; 9 bases map to TRBD1. This TCR derives from an adult man with Graves' ophthalmopathy. Sequenced material: peripheral blood. CDR3 amino acids: CSVRTGVYGYTF. The CDR3 nucleotides are TGCAGCGTAAGGACAGGGGTTTATGGCTACACCTTC.